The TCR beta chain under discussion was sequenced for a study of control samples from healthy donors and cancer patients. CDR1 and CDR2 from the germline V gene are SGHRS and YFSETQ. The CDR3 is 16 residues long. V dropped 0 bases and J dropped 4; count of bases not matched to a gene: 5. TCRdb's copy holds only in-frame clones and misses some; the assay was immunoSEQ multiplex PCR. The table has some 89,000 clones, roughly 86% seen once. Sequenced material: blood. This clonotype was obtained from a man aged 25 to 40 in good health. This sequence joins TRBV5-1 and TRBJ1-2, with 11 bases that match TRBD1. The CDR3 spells CASSLDSGQGGYGYTF. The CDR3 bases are TGCGCCAGCAGCTTGGATTCGGGACAGGGGGGCTATGGCTACACCTTC. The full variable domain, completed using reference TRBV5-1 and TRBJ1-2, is KAGVTQTPRYLIKTRGQQVTLSCSPISGHRSVSWYQQTPGQGLQFLFEYFSETQRNKGNFPGRFSGRQFSNSRSEMNVSTLELGDSALYLCASSLDSGQGGYGYTFGSGTRLTVV.